One and the same sample provided the 7 T cell receptor beta chains below, sequenced in a study of vaccination and CD4 T cells after COVID-19. Sequencing of the DNA from cultured CD4+ T cells was carried out with the Oncomine TCR Beta short-read assay. MiXCR was run by TCRdb on the PCR reads, yielding one entry per CDR3 protein. This table holds about 17,000 distinct CDR3 sequences, 45% to 65% found once. The antigens of these receptors remain unknown. Treatment specified: roughly 11-day PBMC culture with coronavirus spike peptide pools or control peptides (ViraFEST assay). The sequenced sample consisted of CD4+ T cells from blood, cultured in vitro. The origin of the receptors is a human donor who had recovered from COVID-19.

J is TRBJ1-2 and V is TRBV2; TRBD1 matches 10 bases. This CDR3 has 13 amino acids. The ends lost 6 bases at V and 3 bases at J; junction bases unmatched: 1. Germline V gene data show CDR1 as SNHLY and CDR2 as FYNNEI. DNA of the CDR3: TGTGCCAGCAGAGACAGGGGGCACTATGGCTACACCTTC. It encodes CASRDRGHYGYTF. The variable domain in full, with the rest retrieved from reference TRBV2 and TRBJ1-2, is EPEVTQTPSHQVTQMGQEVILRCVPISNHLYFYWYRQILGQKVEFLVSFYNNEISEKSEIFDDQFSVERPDGSNFTLKIRSTKLEDSAMYFCASRDRGHYGYTFGSGTRLTVV.

The chain combines TRBV29-1 with TRBJ2-3; 7 bases match TRBD1. The trim removed 7 bases at V and 3 bases at J, leaving 7 bases unmatched. This CDR3 comprises 13 residues. CDR1 and CDR2 from the germline V gene are SQVTM and ANQGSEA. DNA of the CDR3: TGCAGCGCTACAGGGGCAAGGACAGATACGCAGTATTTT. Encoded protein: CSATGARTDTQYF.

The V call is TRBV6-5, the J call TRBJ1-1; D remains ambiguous. The V end was cut by 0 bases, the J end by 7 bases, with 12 bases between. This CDR3 is 14 amino acids long. The germline V gene encodes CDR1 MNHEY and CDR2 SVGAGI. The CDR3 nucleotides read TGTGCCAGCAGTTACTCCGACGCGCCTTATGAAGCTTTCTTT. Encoded protein: CASSYSDAPYEAFF.

Note on this clonotype: The junction shows a germline mismatch at one end, possibly a read error. The CDR3 is CASSYQPDTPFF. CDR3 sequence (DNA): TGTGCCAGCAGTTACCAGCCCGACACCCCTTTCTTC. This sequence joins TRBV6-5 and TRBJ2-7; D gene unclear. CDR3 size: 12 residues. Germline values: CDR1 MNHEY, CDR2 SVGAGI.

This clonotype was seen a few times. V and J are TRBV10-3 and TRBJ1-2; D is unresolved. The length of the CDR3 is 12 residues. Germline values: CDR1 ENHRY, CDR2 SYGVKD. Between the trimmed V and J ends, which lost 6 bases and 10 bases, there was a span of 15 bases. For the CDR3, the DNA is TGTGCCATCAGCCCGGTGTCGAGGGCCTACACCTTC. Its translation: CAISPVSRAYTF.

The chain uses TRBV20-1 and TRBJ2-7; 9 bases map to TRBD2. Germline assignment: CDR1 DFQATT and CDR2 SNEGSKA (reference sequence). Unmatched junction bases numbered 0, after V lost 0 bases and J lost 3 bases. The CDR3 runs 13 residues. CDR3 nucleotide sequence: TGCAGTGCTAGAGATAGCGGGAGCTACGAGCAGTACTTC. Translation gives CSARDSGSYEQYF.

This sequence joins TRBV4-1 and TRBJ2-5, with D possibly called TRBD1 or TRBD2 (5 bases each). The CDR3 spans 15 residues. Trimming shortened V by 0 bases and J by 1 base, and 9 bases separated the two germline ends. CDR1 MGHRA and CDR2 YSYEKL come from the germline V gene. The CDR3: CASSQDWGSQETQYF. CDR3 DNA sequence: TGCGCCAGCAGCCAAGATTGGGGGTCCCAAGAGACCCAGTACTTC.